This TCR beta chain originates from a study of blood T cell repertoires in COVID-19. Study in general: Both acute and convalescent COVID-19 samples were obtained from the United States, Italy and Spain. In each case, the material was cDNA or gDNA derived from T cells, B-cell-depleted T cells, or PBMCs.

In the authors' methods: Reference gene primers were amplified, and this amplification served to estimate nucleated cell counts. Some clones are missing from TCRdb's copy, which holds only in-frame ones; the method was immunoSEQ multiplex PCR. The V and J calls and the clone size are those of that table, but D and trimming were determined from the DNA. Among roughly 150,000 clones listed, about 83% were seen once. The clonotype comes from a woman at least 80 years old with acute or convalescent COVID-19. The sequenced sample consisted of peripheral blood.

The CDR3 DNA sequence: TGCAGTGCTGGGACAGATGGCTACACCTTC. Its translation: CSAGTDGYTF. The chain combines TRBV20-1 with TRBJ1-2, with TRBD1 matching 7 bases. Germline V CDR1 and CDR2: DFQATT, SNEGSKA (reference sequence). The CDR3 extends over 10 amino acids. Losses at the gene ends were 5 bases for V and 6 bases for J; bases not matched to a gene: 0.